The present T cell receptor beta chain was sequenced within a study of vaccination effects on CD4 cells after COVID-19. After expansion with viral peptide pools in the ViraFEST assay, antigen-specific CD4+ T cells were sequenced. CD4+ T cell isolation took place after 10 days of culture. The individual was infected with SARS-CoV-2 between March and December 2020, as confirmed by PCR. Whole-study results and caveats: Clones that were induced by infection or by vaccine showed marked contraction late after vaccination.

On this clone itself: Antigen specificity is unknown.

Profiling relied on immunoSEQ multiplex PCR, and the TCRdb table lists in-frame clones only, not all of them. Here the sample spans roughly 70,000 clones, 65% to 75% being singletons. Germline V lookup: CDR1 LGHNA, CDR2 YNFKEQ. V lost 0 bases to trimming and J lost 6 bases, with 16 bases between them. This CDR3 has 16 amino acids. Source: CD4+ T cells from PBMCs cultured with HIV peptides, taken before COVID-19 vaccination. Specified subset: HIV-1 Nef peptide pool negative control/reference culture. The chain combines TRBV4-2 with TRBJ2-3, with a possible D match to TRBD2 (5 bases). This receptor was identified in a human donor who had a prior SARS-CoV-2 infection. The CDR3 bases are TGTGCCAGCAGCCAAGATATGAGGAATCTAGCTGATACGCAGTATTTT. It is translated as CASSQDMRNLADTQYF.